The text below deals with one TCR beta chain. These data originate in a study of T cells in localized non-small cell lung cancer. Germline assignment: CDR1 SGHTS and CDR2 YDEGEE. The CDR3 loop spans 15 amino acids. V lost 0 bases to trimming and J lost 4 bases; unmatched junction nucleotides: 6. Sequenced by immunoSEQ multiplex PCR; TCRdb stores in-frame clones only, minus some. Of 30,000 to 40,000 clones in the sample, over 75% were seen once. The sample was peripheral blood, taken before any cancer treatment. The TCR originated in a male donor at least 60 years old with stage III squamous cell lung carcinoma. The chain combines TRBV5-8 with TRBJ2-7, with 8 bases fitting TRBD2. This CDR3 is CASSLAPGGEYEQYF. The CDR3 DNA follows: TGTGCCAGCAGCTTGGCTCCGGGGGGGGAGTACGAGCAGTACTTC.